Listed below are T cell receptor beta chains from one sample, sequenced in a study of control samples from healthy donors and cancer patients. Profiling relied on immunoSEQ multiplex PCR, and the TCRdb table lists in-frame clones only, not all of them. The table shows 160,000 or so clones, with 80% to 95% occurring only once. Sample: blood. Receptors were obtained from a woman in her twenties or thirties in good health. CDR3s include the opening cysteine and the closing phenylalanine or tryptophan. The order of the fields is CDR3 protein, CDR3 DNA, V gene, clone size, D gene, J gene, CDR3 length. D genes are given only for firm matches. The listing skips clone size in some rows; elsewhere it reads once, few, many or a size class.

CDR3: CASSEVGNTGELFF; DNA: TGTGCCAGCAGTGAAGTTGGGAACACCGGGGAGCTGTTTTTT; V: TRBV6-1; size: NA; D: NA; J: TRBJ2-2; length: 14
CDR3: CASSLMVSGELFF; DNA: TGTGCCAGCAGCTTGATGGTCTCCGGGGAGCTGTTTTTT; V: TRBV5-6; size: NA; D: NA; J: TRBJ2-2; length: 13
CDR3: CASSPLNTQYF; DNA: TGTGCCAGCAGTCCCCTTAATACGCAGTATTTT; V: TRBV12-3/TRBV12-4; size: NA; D: NA; J: TRBJ2-3; length: 11
CDR3: CSVDRHGEQYF; DNA: TGCAGCGTTGACCGACATGGCGAGCAGTACTTC; V: TRBV29-1; size: NA; D: NA; J: TRBJ2-7; length: 11
CDR3: CASSQGRLAGGETQYF; DNA: TGTGCCAGCAGCCAAGGTCGACTAGCGGGGGGGGAGACCCAGTACTTC; V: TRBV3-1/TRBV3-2; size: few; D: TRBD2; J: TRBJ2-5; length: 16
CDR3: CASSSPTFRGNTEAFF; DNA: TGTGCCAGCAGTTCCCCCACATTTCGAGGGAACACTGAAGCTTTCTTT; V: TRBV28; size: NA; D: NA; J: TRBJ1-1; length: 16
CDR3: CASLWGQEAFF; DNA: TGTGCCAGCCTTTGGGGACAGGAAGCTTTCTTT; V: TRBV6-6; size: NA; D: TRBD1; J: TRBJ1-1; length: 11
CDR3: CASSRNQGGRETQYF; DNA: TGTGCCAGCAGCCGTAACCAGGGGGGACGGGAGACCCAGTACTTC; V: TRBV5-4; size: NA; D: NA; J: TRBJ2-5; length: 15
CDR3: CASSQQGANVLTF; DNA: TGCGCCAGCAGCCAACAGGGGGCCAACGTCCTGACTTTC; V: TRBV4-3; size: NA; D: NA; J: TRBJ2-6; length: 13
CDR3: CAISGTGGNQPQHF; DNA: TGTGCCATCAGCGGGACAGGGGGCAATCAGCCCCAGCATTTT; V: TRBV10-3; size: NA; D: TRBD1; J: TRBJ1-5; length: 14
CDR3: CASMVGGRRNTEAFF; DNA: TGTGCCAGTATGGTGGGGGGCCGAAGGAACACTGAAGCTTTCTTT; V: TRBV19; size: NA; D: NA; J: TRBJ1-1; length: 15
CDR3: CASRDASPLVIYEQYF; DNA: TGTGCCAGCAGAGATGCCTCCCCTCTAGTGATCTACGAGCAGTACTTC; V: TRBV28; size: once; D: NA; J: TRBJ2-7; length: 16
CDR3: CASSEQGAGELFF; DNA: TGTGCCAGCAGTGAGCAAGGGGCCGGGGAGCTGTTTTTT; V: TRBV28; size: NA; D: NA; J: TRBJ2-2; length: 13
CDR3: CASSRGSLSGNTIYF; DNA: TGTGCCAGCAGCCGCGGCAGCCTCTCTGGAAACACCATATATTTT; V: TRBV3-1/TRBV3-2; size: NA; D: NA; J: TRBJ1-3; length: 15
CDR3: CASRITGTGPEAFF; DNA: TGTGCCAGCAGAATCACCGGGACAGGGCCCGAAGCTTTCTTT; V: TRBV6-5; size: few; D: TRBD1; J: TRBJ1-1; length: 14
CDR3: CATTLAGRDGELFF; DNA: TGTGCCACTACGTTAGCGGGAAGAGACGGGGAGCTGTTTTTT; V: TRBV6-6; size: NA; D: TRBD2; J: TRBJ2-2; length: 14
CDR3: CASSKRGGSGSKNIQYF; DNA: TGTGCCAGCAGCAAGCGAGGCGGGAGCGGGTCCAAAAACATTCAGTACTTC; V: TRBV21-1; size: NA; D: NA; J: TRBJ2-4; length: 17
CDR3: CATSDPDRAYNSPLHF; DNA: TGTGCCACCAGTGACCCTGACAGGGCTTATAATTCACCCCTCCACTTT; V: TRBV24-1; size: NA; D: TRBD1; J: TRBJ1-6; length: 16
CDR3: CSVRAGGSLDEQFF; DNA: TGCAGCGTTCGTGCGGGAGGCTCTTTAGATGAGCAGTTCTTC; V: TRBV29-1; size: NA; D: TRBD2; J: TRBJ2-1; length: 14
CDR3: CASSLDPPRTGNTGELFF; DNA: TGTGCCAGCAGCTTAGATCCCCCTCGGACAGGGAACACCGGGGAGCTGTTTTTT; V: TRBV11-3; size: NA; D: TRBD1; J: TRBJ2-2; length: 18
CDR3: CASSQEEQGGNIQYF; DNA: TGCGCCAGCAGCCAAGAGGAACAGGGGGGAAACATTCAGTACTTC; V: TRBV4-3; size: NA; D: TRBD1; J: TRBJ2-4; length: 15
CDR3: CASSWDRALDNYGYTF; DNA: TGCGCCAGCAGCTGGGACAGGGCCCTCGATAACTATGGCTACACCTTC; V: TRBV5-1; size: NA; D: TRBD1; J: TRBJ1-2; length: 16
CDR3: CASSSQETQYF; DNA: TGTGCCAGCAGTTCCCAAGAGACCCAGTACTTC; V: TRBV28; size: NA; D: NA; J: TRBJ2-5; length: 11
CDR3: CASSQRESVDTQYF; DNA: TGTGCCAGCAGTCAGCGGGAGTCAGTAGATACGCAGTATTTT; V: TRBV2; size: NA; D: TRBD2; J: TRBJ2-3; length: 14
CDR3: CASSERDEQFF; DNA: TGTGCCAGCAGTGAGAGGGATGAGCAGTTCTTC; V: TRBV6-1; size: NA; D: NA; J: TRBJ2-1; length: 11
CDR3: CSVGGSGSYEQYF; DNA: TGCAGCGTTGGAGGTAGCGGGAGCTACGAGCAGTACTTC; V: TRBV29-1; size: NA; D: TRBD2; J: TRBJ2-7; length: 13
CDR3: CASSPIDRGNSPLHF; DNA: TGTGCCAGCAGCCCGATCGACAGGGGTAATTCACCCCTCCACTTT; V: TRBV5-6; size: NA; D: TRBD1; J: TRBJ1-6; length: 15
CDR3: CASANRFPLIWYF; DNA: TGTGCCAGCGCGAACAGGTTTCCCCTGATCTGGTACTTC; V: TRBV28; size: NA; D: NA; J: TRBJ2-7; length: 13
CDR3: CASSWGGVTDTQYF; DNA: TGTGCCAGCAGCTGGGGGGGAGTGACAGATACGCAGTATTTT; V: TRBV7-9; size: NA; D: TRBD2; J: TRBJ2-3; length: 14
CDR3: CASSRAGQGVSGANVLTF; DNA: TGTGCCAGCAGCCGCGCGGGACAGGGAGTCTCTGGGGCCAACGTCCTGACTTTC; V: TRBV5-6; size: NA; D: TRBD1; J: TRBJ2-6; length: 18
CDR3: CVRSLGSPGGRTSSYNEQFF; DNA: TGTGTCAGAAGCTTAGGTTCCCCTGGCGGGAGGACTAGCTCCTACAATGAGCAGTTCTTC; V: TRBV7-5; size: NA; D: NA; J: TRBJ2-1; length: 20
CDR3: CSASYRLVGGNEQFF; DNA: TGCAGTGCTAGTTACCGACTAGTGGGGGGTAATGAGCAGTTCTTC; V: TRBV20-1; size: NA; D: NA; J: TRBJ2-1; length: 15
CDR3: CASSLRLYGAIGTGANVLTF; DNA: TGTGCCAGCAGCTTGAGATTATATGGGGCAATAGGGACTGGGGCCAACGTCCTGACTTTC; V: TRBV5-5; size: NA; D: NA; J: TRBJ2-6; length: 20
CDR3: CASTSRLNTEAFF; DNA: TGTGCCAGTACCTCGCGGCTGAACACTGAAGCTTTCTTT; V: TRBV19; size: NA; D: NA; J: TRBJ1-1; length: 13
CDR3: CATKGLPVTEAFF; DNA: TGTGCCACTAAGGGACTGCCAGTCACTGAAGCTTTCTTT; V: TRBV19; size: NA; D: NA; J: TRBJ1-1; length: 13
CDR3: CASSDSGREGTDTQYF; DNA: TGTGCCAGCAGCGACTCCGGGCGGGAGGGCACAGATACGCAGTATTTT; V: TRBV9; size: NA; D: TRBD2; J: TRBJ2-3; length: 16
CDR3: CASSYSGRGSEKLFF; DNA: TGTGCCAGCAGTTACTCGGGCAGGGGGAGTGAAAAACTGTTTTTT; V: TRBV6-5; size: NA; D: TRBD1; J: TRBJ1-4; length: 15
CDR3: CASSPQQGTNEKLFF; DNA: TGTGCCAGCTCACCACAACAGGGAACTAATGAAAAACTGTTTTTT; V: TRBV18; size: NA; D: NA; J: TRBJ1-4; length: 15
CDR3: CASSQVEKGERSGYTF; DNA: TGTGCCAGCAGCCAAGTAGAGAAGGGAGAGAGGAGTGGCTACACCTTC; V: TRBV3-1/TRBV3-2; size: NA; D: NA; J: TRBJ1-2; length: 16